The T cell receptor (beta chain) described here comes from a study of CXCR3-negative and CXCR3-positive naive CD8 T cells. The study's findings and limits: Comparably high diversity marked both naive subsets, whereas memory CD8+ cells had much lower diversity. TRB CDR3s of CXCR3-positive naive cells were more hydrophobic than those of CXCR3-negative naive cells. Naive CXCR3-positive and CXCR3-negative cells shared TRBV-TRBJ usage; memory cells diverged.

CDR1 SGHRS and CDR2 YFSETQ come from the germline V gene. CDR3 length equals 19 residues. TRB cDNA libraries were made by UMI-labeled 5' RACE. Each CDR3 protein gets one entry in TCRdb, which reprocessed the 5' RACE reads and gives no DNA. This sample's clone table lists over 55,000 distinct CDR3 sequences. In regard to this clonotype: What it binds is unknown.

The V call is TRBV5-1, the J call TRBJ2-5; no DNA is available, so the TRBD2 call from TCRdb remains unchecked. This receptor was obtained from a human donor in good health. Some clones in this sample may be carry-over from other donors' samples. The sequenced sample consisted of naive CXCR3+ CD8+ T cells from blood. The subset was: CD45RO-CCR7+CD27+CD95- naive CD8+ T cells expressing CXCR3 (TNR3+). CDR3 residues: CASSLAETSGRADQETQYF.